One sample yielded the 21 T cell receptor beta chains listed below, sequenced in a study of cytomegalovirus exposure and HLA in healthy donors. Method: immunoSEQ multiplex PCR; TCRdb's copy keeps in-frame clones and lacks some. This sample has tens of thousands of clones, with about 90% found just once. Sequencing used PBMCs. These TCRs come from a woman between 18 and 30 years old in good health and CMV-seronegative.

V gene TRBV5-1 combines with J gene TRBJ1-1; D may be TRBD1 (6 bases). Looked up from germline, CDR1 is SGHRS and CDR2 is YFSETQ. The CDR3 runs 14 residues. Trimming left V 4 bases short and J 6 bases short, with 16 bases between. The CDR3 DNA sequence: TGCGCCAGCAGCAAGGGACAAACAAATGCTGAAGCTTTCTTT. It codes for CASSKGQTNAEAFF.

The CDR3 sequence is CASGWGQGASDQPQHF. The CDR3 nucleotides are TGTGCCAGCGGGTGGGGACAGGGGGCCTCTGATCAGCCCCAGCATTTT. The genes are TRBV4-2 and TRBJ1-5, with 12 bases that match TRBD1. CDR3 length equals 16 residues. Germline V gene data show CDR1 as LGHNA and CDR2 as YNFKEQ. J gave up 5 bases and V 8 bases, and 10 bases lay outside the gene matches.

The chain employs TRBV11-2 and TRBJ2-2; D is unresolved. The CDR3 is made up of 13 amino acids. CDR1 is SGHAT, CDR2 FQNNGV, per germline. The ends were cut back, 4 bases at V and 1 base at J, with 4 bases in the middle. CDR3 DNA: TGTGCCAGCAGCTCACAGAACACCGGGGAGCTGTTTTTT. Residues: CASSSQNTGELFF. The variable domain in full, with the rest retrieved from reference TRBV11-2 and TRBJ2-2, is EAGVAQSPRYKIIEKRQSVAFWCNPISGHATLYWYQQILGQGPKLLIQFQNNGVVDDSQLPKDRFSAERLKGVDSTLKIQPAKLEDSAVYLCASSSQNTGELFFGEGSRLTVL.

The chain's CDR3 is CASPTGSSYEQYF. The CDR3, as DNA: TGTGCCAGCCCGACAGGGAGCTCCTACGAGCAGTACTTC. V and J are TRBV11-3 and TRBJ2-7, with TRBD1 identical over 7 bases. The J segment lost 0 bases and the V segment lost 8 bases, leaving 4 bases of the junction unmatched. Germline lookup yields CDR1 SGHNT and CDR2 YENEEA. CDR3 size: 13 residues.

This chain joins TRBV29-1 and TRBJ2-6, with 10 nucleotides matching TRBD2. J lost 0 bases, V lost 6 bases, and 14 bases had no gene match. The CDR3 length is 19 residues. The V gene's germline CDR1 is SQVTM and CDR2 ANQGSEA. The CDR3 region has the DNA TGCAGCGTGAAGCCAAGGCCACTAGCGGGATTCTCTGGGGCCAACGTCCTGACTTTC. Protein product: CSVKPRPLAGFSGANVLTF. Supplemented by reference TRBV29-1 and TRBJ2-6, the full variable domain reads SAVISQKPSRDICQRGTSLTIQCQVDSQVTMMFWYRQQPGQSLTLIATANQGSEATYESGFVIDKFPISRPNLTFSTLTVSNMSPEDSSIYLCSVKPRPLAGFSGANVLTFGAGSRLTVL.

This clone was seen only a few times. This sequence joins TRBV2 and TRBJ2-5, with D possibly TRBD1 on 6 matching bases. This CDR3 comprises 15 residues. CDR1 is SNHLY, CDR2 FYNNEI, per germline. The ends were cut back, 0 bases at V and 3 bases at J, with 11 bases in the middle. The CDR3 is CASSEAGPGEETQYF. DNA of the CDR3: TGTGCCAGCAGTGAAGCGGGCCCAGGGGAAGAGACCCAGTACTTC.

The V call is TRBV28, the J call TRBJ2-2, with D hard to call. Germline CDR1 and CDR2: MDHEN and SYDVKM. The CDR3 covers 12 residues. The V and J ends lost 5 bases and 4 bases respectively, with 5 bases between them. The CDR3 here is CASSQVTGELFF. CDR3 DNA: TGTGCCAGCAGTCAGGTCACCGGGGAGCTGTTTTTT.

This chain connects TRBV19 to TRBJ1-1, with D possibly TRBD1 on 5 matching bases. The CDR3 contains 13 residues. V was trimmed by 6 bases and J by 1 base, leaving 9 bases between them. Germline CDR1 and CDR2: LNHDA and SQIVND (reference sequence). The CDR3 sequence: CASRGEANTEAFF. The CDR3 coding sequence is TGTGCCAGTAGGGGGGAGGCGAACACTGAAGCTTTCTTT.

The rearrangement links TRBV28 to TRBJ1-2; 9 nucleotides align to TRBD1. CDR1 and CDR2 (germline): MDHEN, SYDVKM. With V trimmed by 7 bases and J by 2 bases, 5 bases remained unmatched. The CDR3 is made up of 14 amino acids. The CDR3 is CASKTGGANYGYTF. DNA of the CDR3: TGTGCCAGCAAAACAGGGGGCGCGAACTATGGCTACACCTTC.

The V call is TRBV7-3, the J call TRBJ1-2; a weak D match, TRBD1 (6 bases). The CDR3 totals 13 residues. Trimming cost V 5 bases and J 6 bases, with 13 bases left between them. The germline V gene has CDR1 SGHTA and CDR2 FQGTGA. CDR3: CASSPGRGNGYTF. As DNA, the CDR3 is TGTGCCAGCAGCCCTGGTAGGGGGAATGGCTACACCTTC.

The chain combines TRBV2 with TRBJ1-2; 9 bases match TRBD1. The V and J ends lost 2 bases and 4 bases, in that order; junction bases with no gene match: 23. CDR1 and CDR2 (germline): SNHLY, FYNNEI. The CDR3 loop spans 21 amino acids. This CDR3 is CASSESVLRGQGVESVYGYTF. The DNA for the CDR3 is TGTGCCAGCAGTGAAAGTGTTTTACGGGGACAGGGCGTTGAGTCGGTCTATGGCTACACCTTC.

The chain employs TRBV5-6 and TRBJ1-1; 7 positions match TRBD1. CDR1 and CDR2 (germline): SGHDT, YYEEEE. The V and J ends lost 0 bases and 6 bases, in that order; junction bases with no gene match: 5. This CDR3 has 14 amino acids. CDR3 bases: TGTGCCAGCAGCTTGGGCAGGGGGTCCTCTGAAGCTTTCTTT. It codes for CASSLGRGSSEAFF.

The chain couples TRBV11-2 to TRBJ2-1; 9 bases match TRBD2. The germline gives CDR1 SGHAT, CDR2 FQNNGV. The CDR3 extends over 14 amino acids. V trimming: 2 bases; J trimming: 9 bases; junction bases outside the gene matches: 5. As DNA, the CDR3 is TGTGCCAGCAGCTTACCGCTAGCGGGAACTGAGCAGTTCTTC. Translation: CASSLPLAGTEQFF.

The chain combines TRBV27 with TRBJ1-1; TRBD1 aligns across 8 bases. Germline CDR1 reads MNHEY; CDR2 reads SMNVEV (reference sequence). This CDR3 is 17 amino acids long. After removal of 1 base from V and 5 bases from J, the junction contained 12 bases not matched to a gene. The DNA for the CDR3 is TGTGCCAGCAGTTTATTTACGACAGGGGATAGTGGAACTGAAGCTTTCTTT. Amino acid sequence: CASSLFTTGDSGTEAFF.

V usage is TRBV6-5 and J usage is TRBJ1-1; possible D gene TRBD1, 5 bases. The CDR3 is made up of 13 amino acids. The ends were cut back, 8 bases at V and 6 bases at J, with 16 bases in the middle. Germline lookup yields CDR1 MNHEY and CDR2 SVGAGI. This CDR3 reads CASGSRDRAEAFF. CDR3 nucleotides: TGTGCCAGCGGATCCAGGGATCGGGCTGAAGCTTTCTTT.

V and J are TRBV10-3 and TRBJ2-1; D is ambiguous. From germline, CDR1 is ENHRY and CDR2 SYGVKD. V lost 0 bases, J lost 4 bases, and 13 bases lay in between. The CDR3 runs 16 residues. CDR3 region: CAISESERLTYNEQFF. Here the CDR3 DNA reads TGTGCCATCAGTGAGTCGGAGAGACTTACTTACAATGAGCAGTTCTTC.

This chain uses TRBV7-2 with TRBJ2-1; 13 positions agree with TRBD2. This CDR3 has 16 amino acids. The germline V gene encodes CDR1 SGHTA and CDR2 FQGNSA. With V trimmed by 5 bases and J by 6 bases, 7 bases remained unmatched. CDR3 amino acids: CASSPRGLAGSNEQFF. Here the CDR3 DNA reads TGTGCCAGCAGCCCAAGGGGACTAGCGGGAAGCAATGAGCAGTTCTTC.

The DNA for the CDR3 is TGTGCCAGCAGCTTAACTGGGGGACTACCGTACAATGAGCAGTTCTTC. Its protein product is CASSLTGGLPYNEQFF. V and J are TRBV7-3 and TRBJ2-1; 7 bases match TRBD2. V lost 0 bases to trimming and J lost 4 bases; unmatched junction nucleotides: 6. This CDR3 has 16 residues. CDR1 and CDR2 from the germline V gene are SGHTA and FQGTGA.

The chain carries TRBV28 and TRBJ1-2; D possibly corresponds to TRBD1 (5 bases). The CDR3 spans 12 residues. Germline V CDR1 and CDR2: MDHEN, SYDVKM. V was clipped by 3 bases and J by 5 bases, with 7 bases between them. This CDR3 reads CASSFSGYGYTF. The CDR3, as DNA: TGTGCCAGCAGTTTTTCAGGGTATGGCTACACCTTC.

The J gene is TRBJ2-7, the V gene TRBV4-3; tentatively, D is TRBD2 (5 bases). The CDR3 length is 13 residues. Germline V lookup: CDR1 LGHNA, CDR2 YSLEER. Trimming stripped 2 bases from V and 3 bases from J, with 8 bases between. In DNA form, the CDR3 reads TGCGCCAGCAGCCAAAACGAGGGCTACGAGCAGTACTTC. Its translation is CASSQNEGYEQYF.

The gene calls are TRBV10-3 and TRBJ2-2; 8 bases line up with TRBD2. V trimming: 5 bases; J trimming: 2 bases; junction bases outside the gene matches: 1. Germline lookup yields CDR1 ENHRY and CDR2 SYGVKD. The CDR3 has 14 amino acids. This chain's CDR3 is CAISTSGNTGELFF. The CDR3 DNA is TGTGCCATCAGTACTAGCGGAAACACCGGGGAGCTGTTTTTT.